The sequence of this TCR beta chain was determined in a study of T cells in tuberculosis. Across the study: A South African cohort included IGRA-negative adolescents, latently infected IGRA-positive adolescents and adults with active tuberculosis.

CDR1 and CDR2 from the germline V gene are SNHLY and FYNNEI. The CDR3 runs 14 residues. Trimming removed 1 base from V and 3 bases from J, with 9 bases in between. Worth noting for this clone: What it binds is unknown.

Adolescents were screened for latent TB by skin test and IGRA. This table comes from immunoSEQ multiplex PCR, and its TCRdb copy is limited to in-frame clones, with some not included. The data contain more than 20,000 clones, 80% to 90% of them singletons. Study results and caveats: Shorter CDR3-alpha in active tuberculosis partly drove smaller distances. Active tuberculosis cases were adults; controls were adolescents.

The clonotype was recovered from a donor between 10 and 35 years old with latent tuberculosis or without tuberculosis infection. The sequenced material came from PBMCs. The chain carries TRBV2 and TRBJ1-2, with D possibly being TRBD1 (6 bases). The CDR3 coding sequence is TGTGCCAGCAGTGAAGTACAGGGCTACTATGGCTACACCTTC. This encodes CASSEVQGYYGYTF.